The rows below give T cell receptor beta chains drawn from one sample of a study of shared clonotypes between healthy human individuals. Libraries were prepared by immunoSEQ multiplex PCR; TCRdb keeps only in-frame clonotypes and omits some of them. The table has more than 400,000 clones, 90% to 96% seen once. The sequencing input was naive CD4+ T cells sorted from blood. The receptors shown here come from a woman in her 30s in good health. Both conserved end residues are part of each CDR3. D genes are given only for firm matches.

j_call d_call v_call cdr3_nt cdr3_aa
TRBJ2-5 - TRBV20-1 TGCAGTGCATGGACTGTCGAGACCCAGTACTTC CSAWTVETQYF
TRBJ1-2 - TRBV5-1 TGCGCCAGCAGCCCTGAGGGTGGTGGCTACACCTTC CASSPEGGGYTF
TRBJ1-3 - TRBV5-1 TGCGCCAGCAAAGGGACAACTGGAAACACCATATATTTT CASKGTTGNTIYF
TRBJ2-7 - TRBV7-3 TGTGCCAGCAGCTTGGCAGGGACCAACTACGAGCAGTACTTC CASSLAGTNYEQYF
TRBJ2-1 TRBD1 TRBV6-1 TGTGCCAGCAACACAGGGGCCCCCTACAATGAGCAGTTCTTC CASNTGAPYNEQFF
TRBJ1-1 TRBD1 TRBV10-3 TGTGCCATCAGTTCCAGGGGGCGCGACACTGAAGCTTTCTTT CAISSRGRDTEAFF
TRBJ1-1 TRBD1 TRBV28 TGTGCCAGCAGTTTATGGTCGCTCAGGGACAGGGCTTACACTGAAGCTTTCTTT CASSLWSLRDRAYTEAFF
TRBJ2-1 - TRBV29-1 TGCAGCGTGGGAGCGGTGGATGAGCAGTTCTTC CSVGAVDEQFF
TRBJ2-5 - TRBV5-7 TGTGCCAGCAGCTTGTTTTTGCTTAAGGAAGAGACCCAGTACTTC CASSLFLLKEETQYF
TRBJ1-5 - TRBV6-5 TGTGCCAGCAGTAAAAGATCTAACAATCAGCCCCAGCATTTT CASSKRSNNQPQHF
TRBJ2-3 TRBD2 TRBV15 TGTGCCACCAGCAGACCTAGGACTAGCGGGAGCTTTTCAGATACGCAGTATTTT CATSRPRTSGSFSDTQYF
TRBJ2-1 TRBD2 TRBV5-1 TGCGCCAGCAGTTTGGTAGCGGGAGGCCGGGAGCAGTTCTTC CASSLVAGGREQFF
TRBJ1-6 TRBD1 TRBV15 TGTGCCACCAGCTGGGACAGGGGGCATAATTCACCCCTCCACTTT CATSWDRGHNSPLHF
TRBJ1-4 - TRBV2 TGTGCCAGCAGGGGTGGTCGGCGGGATAATGAAAAACTGTTTTTT CASRGGRRDNEKLFF
TRBJ2-1 TRBD1 TRBV5-1 TGCGCCAGCAGCTCCACAGGGGGCTTTGATGAGCAGTTCTTC CASSSTGGFDEQFF